This T cell receptor beta chain appears in the sequencing data of a study of blood T cell repertoires in COVID-19. Overall study: Samples of COVID-19 (acute and convalescent) were obtained from the United States, Italy and Spain. PBMCs, B-cell-depleted T cells, or T cells were the source of the cDNA or gDNA that made up the material.

CDR1 and CDR2 from the germline V gene are LNHDA and SQIVND (reference sequence). The CDR3 covers 17 residues. The V and J ends lost 4 bases and 6 bases, in that order; junction bases with no gene match: 12. As processed by the authors: Cell counts per sample came from amplifying reference gene primers. Method: immunoSEQ multiplex PCR; TCRdb's copy keeps in-frame clones and lacks some. Clone size and the V and J calls come from that table; the DNA yielded D and trimming. The table has hundreds of thousands of clones, almost 90% seen once. V and J are TRBV19 and TRBJ2-1; 10 nucleotides match TRBD1. The receptor was isolated from a man older than 75 with acute or convalescent COVID-19. The sequenced sample consisted of peripheral blood. The CDR3 spells CASSKVLGDRGSNEQFF. CDR3 in DNA: TGTGCCAGTAGTAAGGTCCTGGGGGACAGGGGATCCAATGAGCAGTTCTTC.